A selection of T cell receptor beta chains follows, all from one sample in a study of blood T cell repertoires in COVID-19. Clones were sequenced by immunoSEQ multiplex PCR, and TCRdb holds only the in-frame ones, with some missing. The sample includes more than 200,000 clones, 75% to 85% of them seen just once. The sequenced sample consisted of PBMCs or T cells enriched from blood (not recorded which). These TCRs come from a man aged 30 to 39 with acute COVID-19. Each CDR3 is given with its conserved first and last residue. D genes are given only for firm matches. For some rows the clone size is stated as once, few or many, or as a class when expanded; others skip it.

cdr3_nt cdr3_aa j_call clone_size d_call v_call
TGCGCCAGCAGCCAAGTCTTATCTTCTATTACAGGGTTTAACACTGAAGCTTTCTTT CASSQVLSSITGFNTEAFF TRBJ1-1 many NA TRBV4-1
TGTGCCTGGAGCGTACGGGACAATCGTCGGGCGTTTTTT CAWSVRDNRRAFF TRBJ1-4 NA NA TRBV30
TGTGCCAGCAGCCGCGGGACTTTGAAAGGCAATGAGCAGTTCTTC CASSRGTLKGNEQFF TRBJ2-1 NA NA TRBV7-9
TGTGCCAGCAGTTCAGTAGACAGGGGAAACACCATATATTTT CASSSVDRGNTIYF TRBJ1-3 few NA TRBV28
TGTGCCAGCAGCGTAGCTTCAGGGAGGGACTATGGCTACACCTTC CASSVASGRDYGYTF TRBJ1-2 NA NA TRBV9
TGTGCCAGCAGCCTACCCGGGACTATGAAGACTGAAGCTTTCTTT CASSLPGTMKTEAFF TRBJ1-1 NA NA TRBV14
TGTGCCAGCAGCAAGACTAGCGGAGGCAGGGAGACCCAGTACTTC CASSKTSGGRETQYF TRBJ2-5 once TRBD2 TRBV5-4
TGTGCCAGCAGTCCCCAACAGGTCTATAATTCACCCCTCCACTTT CASSPQQVYNSPLHF TRBJ1-6 once NA TRBV27
TGTGCCAGCAGTGAAGATGGGACAGGGGTTCAGCCCCAGCATTTT CASSEDGTGVQPQHF TRBJ1-5 NA TRBD1 TRBV2
TGTGCCAGCAGCCTGAAATTGCCGGGACAGGGAGTAAAACTGTTTTTT CASSLKLPGQGVKLFF TRBJ1-4 NA TRBD1 TRBV3-1/TRBV3-2
TGTGCCAGCAGCGGACAGGGGGCGGGGACCGGGGAGCTGTTTTTT CASSGQGAGTGELFF TRBJ2-2 NA TRBD1 TRBV9
TGCGCCAGCAGCTTGGAGCGGAAGAAGAAAGAGACCCAGTACTTC CASSLERKKKETQYF TRBJ2-5 NA NA TRBV5-1
TGTGCCAGCAGTTTCGTTCTTGGCACAGATACGCAGTATTTT CASSFVLGTDTQYF TRBJ2-3 few NA TRBV28
TGTGCCTGGAGTCGGGAGACCCAGTACTTC CAWSRETQYF TRBJ2-5 NA NA TRBV30
TGTGCCAGCAGCTTGACCAGGGGCGGGAACACCATATATTTT CASSLTRGGNTIYF TRBJ1-3 NA NA TRBV7-9
TGTGCCAGCAGTGAAGACAGGGGGTTCGACTACAATGAGCAGTTCTTC CASSEDRGFDYNEQFF TRBJ2-1 NA TRBD1 TRBV6-1
TGTGCCAGCTCAGGGACAGGGGTGGGTCAGCCCCAGCATTTT CASSGTGVGQPQHF TRBJ1-5 NA TRBD1 TRBV18
TGTGCCAGCAGCCCTTTACTGCGGGACAGGGTAGCCAAAAACATTCAGTACTTC CASSPLLRDRVAKNIQYF TRBJ2-4 few TRBD1 TRBV5-5
TGTGCCAGCTCACCACCGACGGGACAGGGGCCAGATACGCAGTATTTT CASSPPTGQGPDTQYF TRBJ2-3 NA TRBD1 TRBV18
TGTGCCAGCAGTGGGGAAGCGGGGGGGCAAGATACGCAGTATTTT CASSGEAGGQDTQYF TRBJ2-3 once TRBD2 TRBV6-4
TGTGCCTGGAGTGTAAACCAGGGGGCGCGCCCGGGGGAAAAACTGTTTTTT CAWSVNQGARPGEKLFF TRBJ1-4 NA TRBD1 TRBV30
TGTGCCAGCAGTAGGATCCAGGTAGTAACTGAAGCTTTCTTT CASSRIQVVTEAFF TRBJ1-1 NA NA TRBV27
TGCGCCAGCAGCTTGGTAGGGGGCCCGGAGGGCTACACCTTC CASSLVGGPEGYTF TRBJ1-2 NA TRBD1 TRBV5-1
TGCGCCAGCAGCTTCGGGACAGGTGGTCCCGAGCAGTACTTC CASSFGTGGPEQYF TRBJ2-7 NA TRBD1 TRBV5-1
TGCAGCGTAAACAGGGGGGGAAATACTGAAGCTTTCTTT CSVNRGGNTEAFF TRBJ1-1 NA TRBD1 TRBV29-1
TGTGCCAGCAGCCAAGCTAGCGGGGTCGCAGATACGCAGTATTTT CASSQASGVADTQYF TRBJ2-3 few TRBD2 TRBV3-1/TRBV3-2
TGCGCCAGCAGCCCCCTAGGAGCGGGGGAATACGAGCAGTACTTC CASSPLGAGEYEQYF TRBJ2-7 NA TRBD2 TRBV5-1
TGCAGCGTTTATACAGACAGGAACTACGAGCAGTACTTC CSVYTDRNYEQYF TRBJ2-7 few NA TRBV29-1
TGTGCCAGCCGCACACCCAGGAACACTGAAGCTTTCTTT CASRTPRNTEAFF TRBJ1-1 NA NA TRBV28
TGTGCCGCGGGGGCGGAGCCTACGAGGGGGCAGTACTTC CAAGAEPTRGQYF TRBJ2-7 few NA TRBV2
TGTGCCAGCAGCTCCCTAAGCGGGGGGGCGAATGAGCAGTTCTTC CASSSLSGGANEQFF TRBJ2-1 NA TRBD2 TRBV2
TGTGCCAGCAGCCCACAGGGTCTTAGTAAGTCCCTCCACTTT CASSPQGLSKSLHF TRBJ1-6 few NA TRBV14
TGTGCCAGCAGCGCATCCGGGACAGGGTACAATGAGCAGTTCTTC CASSASGTGYNEQFF TRBJ2-1 NA TRBD1 TRBV9
TGTGCCAGCAGCGTAACGGCGGGGCTCACAGATACGCAGTATTTT CASSVTAGLTDTQYF TRBJ2-3 NA NA TRBV9
TGTGCCAGCAGCCAAGGTCAGGGGGCGGTTGAGCAGTTCTTC CASSQGQGAVEQFF TRBJ2-1 NA TRBD1 TRBV4-2
TGTGCCACCCGGGACAGCACGAACACCGGGGAGCTGTTTTTT CATRDSTNTGELFF TRBJ2-2 NA TRBD1 TRBV2
TGCGCCAGCAGCCAAGGAGACCAGGGAGGAACAGATACGCAGTATTTT CASSQGDQGGTDTQYF TRBJ2-3 NA NA TRBV4-1
TGCGCCAGCAGCCCGGGTGTAGGGGGCTACAATGAGCAGTTCTTC CASSPGVGGYNEQFF TRBJ2-1 NA NA TRBV5-1
TGTGCCAGCGGGGACAGCCCGAGTTCGTCCTATTTT CASGDSPSSSYF TRBJ2-3 NA TRBD1 TRBV6-5
TGCAGTGCTAGTCCCGGGGATACGCAGTATTTT CSASPGDTQYF TRBJ2-3 once NA TRBV20-1
TGTGCCAGCAGCGGGACAGGCGGTAATGAAAAACTGTTTTTT CASSGTGGNEKLFF TRBJ1-4 NA TRBD1 TRBV2
TGTGCCAGCAGCGTAACAGGGATCGACTATGGCTACACCTTC CASSVTGIDYGYTF TRBJ1-2 once NA TRBV9
TGTGCCAGCAGCCCGGACCGCGGGTCTCGGGAACCCCTCCACTTT CASSPDRGSREPLHF TRBJ1-6 NA NA TRBV5-4
TGTGCCAGCAGCCAAGGGGAAGGGGGCGGCAATTCACCCCTCCACTTT CASSQGEGGGNSPLHF TRBJ1-6 NA TRBD1 TRBV3-1/TRBV3-2
TGTGCCAGCGGGGCGCGAGACTATGGCTACACCTTC CASGARDYGYTF TRBJ1-2 NA NA TRBV6-5
TGTGCCAGCAGCCCTGGACAGATCAATCAGCCCCAGCATTTT CASSPGQINQPQHF TRBJ1-5 NA NA TRBV9
TGTGCCAGCGGGAAGGGGAAGTACGAGCAGTACTTC CASGKGKYEQYF TRBJ2-7 NA NA TRBV28
TGTGCCAGCAGCCCAGAGGCGAACACCGGGGAGCTGTTTTTT CASSPEANTGELFF TRBJ2-2 NA NA TRBV5-6
TGTGCCAGCAAGGCACGACAGGGAAACACCATATATTTT CASKARQGNTIYF TRBJ1-3 NA NA TRBV3-1/TRBV3-2
TGTGCCAGCAGCTTCGCCCGTTGCCCTAGCGGGGGCGGGTATGAGCAGTTCTTC CASSFARCPSGGGYEQFF TRBJ2-1 NA NA TRBV12-1
TGCGCCAGCAGTGCAGACAGGGTTGGTAGTGAAAAACTGTTTTTT CASSADRVGSEKLFF TRBJ1-4 NA TRBD1 TRBV10-2
TGTGCCAGCAGCTTAGGACTAGCGGGGACCTACGAGCAGTACTTC CASSLGLAGTYEQYF TRBJ2-7 NA TRBD2 TRBV7-6
TGTGCCAGCAGCCAAGGACAGGGGGGAGGAGCCGGGGAGCTGTTTTTT CASSQGQGGGAGELFF TRBJ2-2 NA TRBD1 TRBV5-4